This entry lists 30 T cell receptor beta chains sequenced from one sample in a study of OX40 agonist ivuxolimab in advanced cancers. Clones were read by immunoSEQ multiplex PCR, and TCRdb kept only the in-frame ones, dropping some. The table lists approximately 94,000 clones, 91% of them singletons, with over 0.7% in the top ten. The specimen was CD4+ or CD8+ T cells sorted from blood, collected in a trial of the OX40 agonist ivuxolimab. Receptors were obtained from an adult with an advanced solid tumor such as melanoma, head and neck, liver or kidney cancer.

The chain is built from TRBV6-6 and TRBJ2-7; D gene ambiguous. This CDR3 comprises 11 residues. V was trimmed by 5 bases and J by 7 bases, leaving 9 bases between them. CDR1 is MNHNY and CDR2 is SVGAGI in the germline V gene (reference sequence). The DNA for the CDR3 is TGTGCCAGCAGTAGTCGGAGTGAGCAGTACTTC. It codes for CASSSRSEQYF.

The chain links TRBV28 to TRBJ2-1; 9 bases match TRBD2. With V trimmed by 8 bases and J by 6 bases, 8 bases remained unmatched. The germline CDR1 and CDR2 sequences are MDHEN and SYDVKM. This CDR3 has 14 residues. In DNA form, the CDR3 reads TGTGCCAGCCGCCTAGCGGGAAGGGGCAATGAGCAGTTCTTC. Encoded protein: CASRLAGRGNEQFF.

The CDR3 DNA sequence: TGTGCCAGCAGCTTGTACGAAAGGGAGACCCAGTACTTC. It yields the protein CASSLYERETQYF. J is TRBJ2-5 and V is TRBV7-9; D not certain. From germline, CDR1 is SEHNR and CDR2 FQNEAQ (reference sequence). Between the trimmed V and J ends, which lost 3 bases and 5 bases, there was a span of 10 bases. This CDR3 spans 13 amino acids. Filled out from reference TRBV7-9 and TRBJ2-5, the complete variable domain reads DTGVSQNPRHKITKRGQNVTFRCDPISEHNRLYWYRQTLGQGPEFLTYFQNEAQLEKSRLLSDRFSAERPKGSFSTLEIQRTEQGDSAMYLCASSLYERETQYFGPGTRLLVL.

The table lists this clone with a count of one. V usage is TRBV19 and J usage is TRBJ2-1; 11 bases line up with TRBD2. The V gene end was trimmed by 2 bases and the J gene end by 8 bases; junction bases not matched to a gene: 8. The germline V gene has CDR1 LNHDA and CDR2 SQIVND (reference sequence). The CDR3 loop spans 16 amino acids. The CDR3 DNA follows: TGTGCCAGTAGTATAACCGGGACTAGCGGCTCCCATGAGCAGTTCTTC. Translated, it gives CASSITGTSGSHEQFF.

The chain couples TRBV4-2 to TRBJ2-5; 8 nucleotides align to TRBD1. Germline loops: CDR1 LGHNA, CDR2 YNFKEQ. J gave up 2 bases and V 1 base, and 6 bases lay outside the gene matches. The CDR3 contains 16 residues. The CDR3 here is CASSQAGQGAQETQYF. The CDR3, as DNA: TGTGCCAGCAGCCAAGCAGGACAGGGAGCACAAGAGACCCAGTACTTC.

As DNA, the CDR3 is TGTGCCAGCAGCTTAGCTGCGTGGGGGCAGGGGATATACACTGAAGCTTTCTTT. Protein: CASSLAAWGQGIYTEAFF. The rearrangement uses TRBV11-3 and TRBJ1-1; the D gene is possibly TRBD1 (6 bases). This CDR3 has 18 residues. CDR1 is SGHNT and CDR2 is YENEEA in the germline V gene. The ends were cut back, 1 base at V and 3 bases at J, with 21 bases in the middle.

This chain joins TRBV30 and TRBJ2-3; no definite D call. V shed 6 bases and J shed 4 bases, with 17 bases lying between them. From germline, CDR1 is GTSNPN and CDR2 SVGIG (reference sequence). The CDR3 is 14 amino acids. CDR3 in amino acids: CACSTGIVSDTQYF. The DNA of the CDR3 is TGTGCCTGCAGCACCGGAATCGTTTCAGATACGCAGTATTTT.

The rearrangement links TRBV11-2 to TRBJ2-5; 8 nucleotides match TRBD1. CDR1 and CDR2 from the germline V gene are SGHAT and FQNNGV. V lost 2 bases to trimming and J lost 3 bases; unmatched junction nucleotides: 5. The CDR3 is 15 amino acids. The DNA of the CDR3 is TGTGCCAGCAGCTTACAGGGGGCATGGGAAGAGACCCAGTACTTC. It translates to CASSLQGAWEETQYF.

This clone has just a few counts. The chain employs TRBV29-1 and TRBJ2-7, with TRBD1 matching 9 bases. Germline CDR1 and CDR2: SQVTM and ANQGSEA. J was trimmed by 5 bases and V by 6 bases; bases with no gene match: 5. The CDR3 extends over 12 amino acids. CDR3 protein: CSVEGQGDEQYF. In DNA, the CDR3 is TGCAGCGTGGAGGGACAGGGCGACGAGCAGTACTTC.

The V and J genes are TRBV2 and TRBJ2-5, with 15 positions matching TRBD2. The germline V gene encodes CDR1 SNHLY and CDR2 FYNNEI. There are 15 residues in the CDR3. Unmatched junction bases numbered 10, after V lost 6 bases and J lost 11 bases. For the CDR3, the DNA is TGTGCCAGCAGGCCGGGACTAGCGGGAGGTGGTGAGCAGTACTTC. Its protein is CASRPGLAGGGEQYF. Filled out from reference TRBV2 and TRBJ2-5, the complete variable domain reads EPEVTQTPSHQVTQMGQEVILRCVPISNHLYFYWYRQILGQKVEFLVSFYNNEISEKSEIFDDQFSVERPDGSNFTLKIRSTKLEDSAMYFCASRPGLAGGGEQYFGPGTRLLVL.

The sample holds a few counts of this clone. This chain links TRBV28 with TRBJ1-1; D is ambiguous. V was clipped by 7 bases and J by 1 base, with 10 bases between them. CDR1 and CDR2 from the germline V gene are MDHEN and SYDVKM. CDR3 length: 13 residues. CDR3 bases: TGTGCCAGCATTCCCCGGTGGAACACTGAAGCTTTCTTT. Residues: CASIPRWNTEAFF.

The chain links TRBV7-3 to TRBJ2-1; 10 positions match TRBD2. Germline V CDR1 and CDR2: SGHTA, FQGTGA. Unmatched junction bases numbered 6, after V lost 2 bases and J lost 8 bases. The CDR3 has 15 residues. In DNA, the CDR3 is TGTGCCAGCAGCTTACTAGCGGGAGATATCGATGAGCAGTTCTTC. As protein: CASSLLAGDIDEQFF.

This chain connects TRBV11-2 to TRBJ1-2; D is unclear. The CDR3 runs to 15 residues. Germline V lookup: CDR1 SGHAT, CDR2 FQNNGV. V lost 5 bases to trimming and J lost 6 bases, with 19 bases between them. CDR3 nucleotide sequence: TGTGCCAGCAGCGCTTCCCCGGGAACCGGGGATGGCTACACCTTC. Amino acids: CASSASPGTGDGYTF.

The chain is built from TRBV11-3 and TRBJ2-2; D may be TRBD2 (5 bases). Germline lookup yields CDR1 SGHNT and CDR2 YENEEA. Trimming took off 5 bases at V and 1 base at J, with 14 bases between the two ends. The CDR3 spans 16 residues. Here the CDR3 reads CASSPQRAVNTGELFF. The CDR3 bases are TGTGCCAGCAGCCCCCAACGAGCGGTGAACACCGGGGAGCTGTTTTTT.

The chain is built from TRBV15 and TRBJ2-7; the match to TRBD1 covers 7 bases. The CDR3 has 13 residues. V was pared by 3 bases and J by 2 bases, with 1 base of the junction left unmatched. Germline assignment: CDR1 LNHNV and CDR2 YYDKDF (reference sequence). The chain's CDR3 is CATSRDRTYEQYF. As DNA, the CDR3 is TGTGCCACCAGCAGGGACAGGACCTACGAGCAGTACTTC.

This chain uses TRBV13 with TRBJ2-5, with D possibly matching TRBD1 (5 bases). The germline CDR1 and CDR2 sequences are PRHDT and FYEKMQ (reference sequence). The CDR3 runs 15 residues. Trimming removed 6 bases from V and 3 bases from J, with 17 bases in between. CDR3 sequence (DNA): TGTGCCAGCAGGGAACAGGCGGTGGGTAAAGAGACCCAGTACTTC. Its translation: CASREQAVGKETQYF.

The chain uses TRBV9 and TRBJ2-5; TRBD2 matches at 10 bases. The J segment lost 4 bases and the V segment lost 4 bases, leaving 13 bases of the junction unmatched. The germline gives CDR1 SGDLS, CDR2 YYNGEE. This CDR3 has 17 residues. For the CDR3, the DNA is TGTGCCAGCAGCCCCAGCTGGGTAGCGGGAGGTCCAGAGACCCAGTACTTC. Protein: CASSPSWVAGGPETQYF.

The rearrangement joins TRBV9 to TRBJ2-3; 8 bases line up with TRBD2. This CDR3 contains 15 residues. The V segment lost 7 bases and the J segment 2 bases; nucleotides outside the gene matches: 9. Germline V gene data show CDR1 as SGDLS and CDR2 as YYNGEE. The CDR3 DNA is TGTGCCAGCGCAAAAGGAGCGGGGGACACAGATACGCAGTATTTT. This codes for CASAKGAGDTDTQYF.

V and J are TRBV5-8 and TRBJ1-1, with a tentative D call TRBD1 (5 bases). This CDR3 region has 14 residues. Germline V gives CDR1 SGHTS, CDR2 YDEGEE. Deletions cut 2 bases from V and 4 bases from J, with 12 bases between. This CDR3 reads CASSFGPRGTEAFF. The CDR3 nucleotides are TGTGCCAGCAGCTTCGGGCCGAGGGGCACTGAAGCTTTCTTT.

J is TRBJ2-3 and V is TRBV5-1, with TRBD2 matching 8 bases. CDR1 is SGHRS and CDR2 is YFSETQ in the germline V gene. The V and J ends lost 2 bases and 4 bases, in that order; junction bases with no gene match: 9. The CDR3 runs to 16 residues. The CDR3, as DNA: TGCGCCAGCAGCTTCCGAGGTAGCGGGACATCAGATACGCAGTATTTT. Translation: CASSFRGSGTSDTQYF.

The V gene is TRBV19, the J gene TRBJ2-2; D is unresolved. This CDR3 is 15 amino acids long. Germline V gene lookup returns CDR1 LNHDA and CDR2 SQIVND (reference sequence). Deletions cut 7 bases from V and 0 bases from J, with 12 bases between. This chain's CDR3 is CASMKSDTNTGELFF. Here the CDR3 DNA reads TGTGCCAGTATGAAAAGTGATACGAACACCGGGGAGCTGTTTTTT.

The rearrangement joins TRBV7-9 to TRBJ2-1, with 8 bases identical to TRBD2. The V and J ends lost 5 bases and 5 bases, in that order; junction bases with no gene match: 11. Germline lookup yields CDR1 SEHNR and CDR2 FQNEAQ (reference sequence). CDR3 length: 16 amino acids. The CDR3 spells CASSPTRGGGNNEQFF. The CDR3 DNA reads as TGTGCCAGCAGCCCCACCCGGGGGGGCGGAAACAATGAGCAGTTCTTC.

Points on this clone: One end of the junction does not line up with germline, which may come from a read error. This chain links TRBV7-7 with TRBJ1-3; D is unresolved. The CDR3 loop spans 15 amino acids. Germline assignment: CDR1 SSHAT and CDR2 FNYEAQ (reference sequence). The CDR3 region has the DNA TGTGCTAGCAGCCCGTCACCGTTCTCTGGAAACACCATATATTTT. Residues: CASSPSPFSGNTIYF.

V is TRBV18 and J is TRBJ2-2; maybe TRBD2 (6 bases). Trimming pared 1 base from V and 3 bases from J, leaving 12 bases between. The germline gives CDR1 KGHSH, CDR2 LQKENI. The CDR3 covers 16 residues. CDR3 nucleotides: TGTGCCAGCTCACCACGGGTCAGGGAGGACACCGGGGAGCTGTTTTTT. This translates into CASSPRVREDTGELFF.

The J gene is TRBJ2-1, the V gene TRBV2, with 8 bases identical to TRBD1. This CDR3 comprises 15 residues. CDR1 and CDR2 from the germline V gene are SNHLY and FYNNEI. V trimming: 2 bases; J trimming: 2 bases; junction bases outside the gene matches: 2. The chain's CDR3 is CASSEQGATYNEQFF. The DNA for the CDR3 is TGTGCCAGCAGTGAACAGGGGGCAACCTACAATGAGCAGTTCTTC.

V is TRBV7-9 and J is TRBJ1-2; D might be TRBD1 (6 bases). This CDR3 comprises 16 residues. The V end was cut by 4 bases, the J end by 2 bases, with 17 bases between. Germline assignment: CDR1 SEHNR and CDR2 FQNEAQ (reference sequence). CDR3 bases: TGTGCCAGCAGCTCCCGCAGGGACATAAGGAACTATGGCTACACCTTC. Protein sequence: CASSSRRDIRNYGYTF.

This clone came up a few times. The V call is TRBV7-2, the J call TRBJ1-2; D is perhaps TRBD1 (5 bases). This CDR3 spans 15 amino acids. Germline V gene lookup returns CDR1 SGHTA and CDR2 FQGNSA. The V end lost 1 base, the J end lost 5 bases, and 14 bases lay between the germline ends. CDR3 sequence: CASSLGSGLEYGYTF. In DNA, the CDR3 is TGTGCCAGCAGCTTAGGTTCAGGGCTAGAGTATGGCTACACCTTC.

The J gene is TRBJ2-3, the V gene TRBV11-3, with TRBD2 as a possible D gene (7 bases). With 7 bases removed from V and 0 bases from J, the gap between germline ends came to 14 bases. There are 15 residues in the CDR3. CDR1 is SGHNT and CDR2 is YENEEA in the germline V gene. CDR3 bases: TGTGCCAGCAAAGGGGGGGCGACTAGCACAGATACGCAGTATTTT. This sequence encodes CASKGGATSTDTQYF.

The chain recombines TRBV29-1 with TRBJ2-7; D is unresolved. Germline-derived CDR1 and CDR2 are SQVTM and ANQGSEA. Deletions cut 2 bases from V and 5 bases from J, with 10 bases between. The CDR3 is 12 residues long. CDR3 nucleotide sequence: TGCAGCGTTGAACAGGCAGGCAACGAGCAGTACTTC. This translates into CSVEQAGNEQYF.

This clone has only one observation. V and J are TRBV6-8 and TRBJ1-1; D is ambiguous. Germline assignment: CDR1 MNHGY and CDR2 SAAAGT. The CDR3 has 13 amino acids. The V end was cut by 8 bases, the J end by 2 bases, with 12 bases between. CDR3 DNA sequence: TGTGCCAGCCGACTAAACATCAACACTGAAGCTTTCTTT. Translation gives CASRLNINTEAFF.